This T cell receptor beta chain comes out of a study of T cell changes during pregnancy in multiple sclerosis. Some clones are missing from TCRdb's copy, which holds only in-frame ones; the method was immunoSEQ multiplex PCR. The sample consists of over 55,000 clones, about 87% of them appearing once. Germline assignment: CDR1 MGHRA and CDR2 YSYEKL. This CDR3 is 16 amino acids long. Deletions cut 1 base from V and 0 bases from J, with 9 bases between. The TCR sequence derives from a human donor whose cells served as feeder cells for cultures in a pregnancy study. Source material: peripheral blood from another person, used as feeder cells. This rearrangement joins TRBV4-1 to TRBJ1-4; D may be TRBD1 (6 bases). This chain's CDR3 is CASSQGTASTNEKLFF. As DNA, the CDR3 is TGCGCCAGCAGCCAAGGGACAGCCTCAACTAATGAAAAACTGTTTTTT.